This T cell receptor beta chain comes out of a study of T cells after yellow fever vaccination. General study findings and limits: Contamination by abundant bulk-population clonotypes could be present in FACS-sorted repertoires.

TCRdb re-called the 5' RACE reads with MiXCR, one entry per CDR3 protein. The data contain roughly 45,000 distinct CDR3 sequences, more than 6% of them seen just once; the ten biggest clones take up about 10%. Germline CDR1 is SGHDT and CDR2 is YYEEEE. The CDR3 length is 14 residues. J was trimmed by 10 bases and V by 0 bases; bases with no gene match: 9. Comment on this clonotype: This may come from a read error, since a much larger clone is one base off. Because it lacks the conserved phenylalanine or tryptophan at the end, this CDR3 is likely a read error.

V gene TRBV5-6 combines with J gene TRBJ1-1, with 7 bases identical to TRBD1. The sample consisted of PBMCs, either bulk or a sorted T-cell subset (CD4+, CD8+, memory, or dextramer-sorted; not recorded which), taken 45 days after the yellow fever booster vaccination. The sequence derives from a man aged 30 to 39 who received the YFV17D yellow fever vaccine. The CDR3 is CASSLADREAGAFC. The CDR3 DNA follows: TGTGCCAGCAGCTTGGCCGACAGGGAAGCAGGAGCTTTCTGT.